Each of the 21 T cell receptor beta chains below was sequenced from the same sample in a study of shared T cell receptors in the human thymus. This table comes from immunoSEQ multiplex PCR, and its TCRdb copy is limited to in-frame clones, with some not included. The sample carries almost 550,000 clones, around 78% recorded once. The sample was also linked to a second study, of human thymus T cells.

The sample consisted of thymocytes. These receptors all come from a boy under three years old with a congenital heart defect.

This chain joins TRBV4-2 and TRBJ2-1; 10 bases agree with TRBD2. CDR1 and CDR2 from the germline V gene are LGHNA and YNFKEQ. This CDR3 has 15 residues. V shed 4 bases and J 7 bases; nucleotides not matched to a gene: 7. The CDR3 is CASSPLSGRGNEQFF. The CDR3 DNA reads as TGTGCCAGCAGCCCTCTAAGCGGGAGGGGTAATGAGCAGTTCTTC.

The J gene is TRBJ2-5, the V gene TRBV9, with 10 bases identical to TRBD1. Looked up from germline, CDR1 is SGDLS and CDR2 is YYNGEE. V lost 4 bases to trimming and J lost 4 bases; unmatched junction nucleotides: 7. The CDR3 runs to 15 residues. The CDR3 sequence: CASSPRTGGGETQYF. For the CDR3, the DNA is TGTGCCAGCAGCCCCCGGACAGGGGGGGGAGAGACCCAGTACTTC.

V usage is TRBV4-1 and J usage is TRBJ2-2, with 8 bases lining up with TRBD2. Trimming at V came to 0 bases and at J to 7 bases, leaving 22 bases not matched to a gene. In germline, CDR1 is MGHRA, CDR2 YSYEKL. This CDR3 has 21 residues. The CDR3 here is CASSQESRGEYAGGSGGELFF. The CDR3 DNA is TGCGCCAGCAGCCAAGAGTCACGGGGGGAGTATGCGGGAGGTTCGGGCGGGGAGCTGTTTTTT.

The gene calls are TRBV7-8 and TRBJ2-3; D uncertain. V lost 5 bases and J lost 1, with 4 bases in between. This CDR3 is built from 12 residues. CDR1 is SGHVS, CDR2 FQNEAQ, per germline. The chain's CDR3 is CASSPCTDTQYF. CDR3 in DNA: TGTGCCAGCAGCCCCTGCACAGATACGCAGTATTTT.

The chain links TRBV7-9 to TRBJ2-7; 8 nucleotides line up with TRBD1. The CDR3 consists of 16 residues. The J segment lost 3 bases and the V segment lost 4 bases, leaving 11 bases of the junction unmatched. In germline, CDR1 is SEHNR, CDR2 FQNEAQ (reference sequence). In DNA form, the CDR3 reads TGTGCCAGCAGCTATGCCTTGACAGGGGCAATCTACGAGCAGTACTTC. It is translated as CASSYALTGAIYEQYF.

The chain has TRBV19 and TRBJ1-2; the match to TRBD1 covers 10 bases. V dropped 5 bases and J dropped 0; count of bases not matched to a gene: 12. The CDR3 spans 18 residues. Germline V CDR1 and CDR2: LNHDA, SQIVND (reference sequence). The CDR3 DNA is TGTGCCAGTAGTCATCGGGGACAGGGGAAGAAATCTAACTATGGCTACACCTTC. Its translation: CASSHRGQGKKSNYGYTF. Supplemented by reference TRBV19 and TRBJ1-2, the full variable domain reads DGGITQSPKYLFRKEGQNVTLSCEQNLNHDAMYWYRQDPGQGLRLIYYSQIVNDFQKGDIAEGYSVSREKKESFPLTVTSAQKNPTAFYLCASSHRGQGKKSNYGYTFGSGTRLTVV.

The chain is built from TRBV18 and TRBJ2-6; 7 positions agree with TRBD1. CDR1 KGHSH and CDR2 LQKENI come from the germline V gene. V trimming: 6 bases; J trimming: 2 bases; junction bases outside the gene matches: 1. The CDR3 covers 14 residues. Here the CDR3 DNA reads TGTGCCAGCTCCAGGGGGACTGGGGCCAACGTCCTGACTTTC. Translation: CASSRGTGANVLTF.

The chain combines TRBV2 with TRBJ1-1; 9 bases map to TRBD1. This CDR3 is 13 amino acids long. From germline, CDR1 is SNHLY and CDR2 FYNNEI. The junction had 12 bases not matched to a gene; V was cut back by 6 bases and J by 13 bases. The CDR3 is CASRTTGGDDFFF. DNA for the CDR3: TGTGCCAGCAGGACCACAGGGGGCGATGATTTTTTCTTT.

This chain uses TRBV2 with TRBJ2-3, with 10 bases identical to TRBD2. CDR3 length equals 18 residues. Germline CDR1 SNHLY, CDR2 FYNNEI. Losses at the gene ends were 3 bases for V and 2 bases for J; bases not matched to a gene: 11. Here the CDR3 reads CASSDSSGSRPFTDTQYF. Here the CDR3 DNA reads TGTGCCAGCAGTGACTCTAGCGGGAGCCGCCCCTTCACAGATACGCAGTATTTT.

This chain connects TRBV11-3 to TRBJ2-3, with D tentatively TRBD2 (5 bases). Germline V CDR1 and CDR2: SGHNT, YENEEA. Trimming pared 7 bases from V and 3 bases from J, leaving 11 bases between. The CDR3 contains 13 residues. The CDR3 DNA is TGTGCCAGCACCCTAGGAGGTACAGATACGCAGTATTTT. Translated, it gives CASTLGGTDTQYF.

J is TRBJ2-3 and V is TRBV6-6; D remains unclear. V lost 2 bases to trimming and J lost 2 bases, with 8 bases between them. There are 14 residues in the CDR3. Germline V gene data show CDR1 as MNHNY and CDR2 as SVGAGI (reference sequence). The CDR3 sequence is CASSYARYTDTQYF. DNA for the CDR3: TGTGCCAGCAGTTACGCCAGGTACACAGATACGCAGTATTTT.

This chain links TRBV5-1 with TRBJ2-7; 8 nucleotides align to TRBD2. The CDR3 is made up of 16 amino acids. CDR1 and CDR2 from the germline V gene are SGHRS and YFSETQ. Unmatched junction bases numbered 6, after V lost 1 base and J lost 0 bases. CDR3 sequence reads: CASSLLSGISSYEQYF. CDR3 DNA sequence: TGCGCCAGCAGCTTGCTTAGCGGGATCAGCTCCTACGAGCAGTACTTC. Looking up the rest from reference TRBV5-1 and TRBJ2-7 gives the full variable domain: KAGVTQTPRYLIKTRGQQVTLSCSPISGHRSVSWYQQTPGQGLQFLFEYFSETQRNKGNFPGRFSGRQFSNSRSEMNVSTLELGDSALYLCASSLLSGISSYEQYFGPGTRLTVT.

The chain links TRBV4-1 to TRBJ1-1, with D uncertain. Trimming removed 0 bases from V and 1 base from J, with 12 bases in between. CDR1 MGHRA and CDR2 YSYEKL come from the germline V gene. This CDR3 comprises 16 residues. CDR3 amino acids: CASSQDAEGTNTEAFF. As DNA, the CDR3 is TGCGCCAGCAGCCAAGATGCAGAGGGAACGAACACTGAAGCTTTCTTT.

This clone was detected once. The chain combines TRBV25-1 with TRBJ2-3, with TRBD1 matching over 8 bases. The CDR3 covers 15 residues. V trimming: 3 bases; J trimming: 3 bases; junction bases outside the gene matches: 5. The germline V gene has CDR1 MGHDK and CDR2 SYGVNS. The CDR3 reads CASSEVNRGTDTQYF. CDR3 DNA sequence: TGTGCCAGCAGTGAGGTTAACAGGGGGACAGATACGCAGTATTTT.

This rearrangement joins TRBV9 to TRBJ2-1; a weak D match, TRBD2 (5 bases). The V gene lost 3 bases and the J gene lost 4 bases, with 17 bases spanning the gap. This CDR3 is built from 16 residues. CDR1 and CDR2 (germline): SGDLS, YYNGEE. CDR3 nucleotides: TGTGCCAGCAGCGAGGGAGCGCCCAAGCCTTACAATGAGCAGTTCTTC. This encodes CASSEGAPKPYNEQFF.

The chain couples TRBV21-1 to TRBJ2-1; the table calls TRBD2, which could not be checked here. TRBV21-1 is a pseudogene locus. There are 12 residues in the CDR3. In DNA form, the CDR3 reads TGTGCCAGCAGCTCCTTTAACCGGGAGCAGTTCTTC. Encoded protein: CASSSFNREQFF.

This chain uses TRBV4-1 with TRBJ2-5, with 11 nucleotides matching TRBD2. Germline values: CDR1 MGHRA, CDR2 YSYEKL. This CDR3 region has 18 residues. Trimming at V came to 4 bases and at J to 1 base, leaving 11 bases not matched to a gene. In DNA form, the CDR3 reads TGCGCCAGCAGCCCTAGACTAGCGGGAAAGAGGGGCCAAGAGACCCAGTACTTC. Protein sequence: CASSPRLAGKRGQETQYF.

The rearrangement uses TRBV10-2 and TRBJ2-7, with 14 bases fitting TRBD2. The V and J ends lost 1 base and 0 bases, in that order; junction bases with no gene match: 8. The germline V gene has CDR1 WSHSY and CDR2 SAAADI. The CDR3 runs 19 residues. As DNA, the CDR3 is TGCGCCAGCAGTGAGTTAGAAAACGGGACTAGCGGGGGCTCCTACGAGCAGTACTTC. Its protein is CASSELENGTSGGSYEQYF.

This clone was seen a few times. The chain joins TRBV11-3 to TRBJ2-1; 12 bases agree with TRBD2. The V gene end was trimmed by 0 bases and the J gene end by 8 bases; junction bases not matched to a gene: 2. Germline-derived CDR1 and CDR2 are SGHNT and YENEEA. The CDR3 has 15 residues. DNA for the CDR3: TGTGCCAGCAGCTTAGATCGACTAGCGGGAGATGAGCAGTTCTTC. This gives the protein CASSLDRLAGDEQFF.

CDR3 amino acids: CASRGQGAYEQYF. The CDR3 region has the DNA TGTGCCAGCAGGGGACAGGGGGCTTACGAGCAGTACTTC. The rearrangement uses TRBV6-6 and TRBJ2-7; 12 bases match TRBD1. The ends lost 6 bases at V and 4 bases at J; junction bases unmatched: 1. The CDR3 covers 13 residues. CDR1 MNHNY and CDR2 SVGAGI come from the germline V gene (reference sequence).

This chain connects TRBV2 to TRBJ1-4; 9 bases map to TRBD1. Germline V gene data show CDR1 as SNHLY and CDR2 as FYNNEI. The CDR3 is 19 residues long. Trimming at V came to 2 bases and at J to 0 bases, leaving 10 bases not matched to a gene. The chain's CDR3 is CASSEPGQGRLATNEKLFF. DNA for the CDR3: TGTGCCAGCAGTGAACCGGGACAGGGCCGTCTGGCAACTAATGAAAAACTGTTTTTT.